The clone carrying this T cell receptor beta chain was seen a single time. The antigen remains unidentified. This CDR3 contains 15 residues. Germline CDR1 and CDR2: WSHSY and SAAADI. J was trimmed by 7 bases and V by 0 bases; bases with no gene match: 6. The libraries were made with immunoSEQ version 4 in survey mode. Profiled with immunoSEQ multiplex PCR; TCRdb holds only in-frame clones, not every one. Here the sample spans about 43,000 clones, more than 70% being singletons. This nonspecific control used anti-CD3/anti-CD28 bead stimulation of CD4+ T cells. Sorting selected CD4+ T cells upregulating both CD40 ligand and CD69. The data were taken from a study of persistence of HIV-infected CD4 T cells. Whole-study results and caveats: TCR analyses could not target the rare provirus-carrying CMV-responding cells.

J is TRBJ1-5 and V is TRBV10-2, with TRBD1 matching over 7 bases. The sequence came from an adult man with HIV who was CMV-seropositive. Sequenced here: CD4+ T cells sorted from PBMCs after approximately 19-hour stimulation, sampled from a patient who received antiretroviral therapy. This chain's CDR3 is CASSESNRGRQPQHF. Here the CDR3 DNA reads TGCGCCAGCAGTGAGTCAAACAGGGGTAGGCAGCCCCAGCATTTT.